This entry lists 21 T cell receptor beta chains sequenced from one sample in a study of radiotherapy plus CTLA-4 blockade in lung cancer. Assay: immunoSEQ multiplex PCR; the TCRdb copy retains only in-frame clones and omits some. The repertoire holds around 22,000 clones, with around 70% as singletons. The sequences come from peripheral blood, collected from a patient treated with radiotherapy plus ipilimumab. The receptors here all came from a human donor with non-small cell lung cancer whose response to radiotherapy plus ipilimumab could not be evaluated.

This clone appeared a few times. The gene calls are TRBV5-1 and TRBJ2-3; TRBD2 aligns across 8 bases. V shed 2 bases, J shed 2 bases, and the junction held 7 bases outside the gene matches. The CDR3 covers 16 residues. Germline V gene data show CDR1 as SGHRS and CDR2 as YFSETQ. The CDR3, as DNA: TGCGCCAGCAGCTTACAAGGCGGGGGGTCCACAGATACGCAGTATTTT. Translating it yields CASSLQGGGSTDTQYF.

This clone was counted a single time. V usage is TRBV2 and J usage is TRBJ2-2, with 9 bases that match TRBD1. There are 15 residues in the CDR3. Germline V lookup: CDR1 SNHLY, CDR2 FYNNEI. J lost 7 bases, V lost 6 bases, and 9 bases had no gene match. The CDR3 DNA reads TGTGCCAGCAGCGCACAGGGGGCTAAAGGCGGGGAGCTGTTTTTT. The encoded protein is CASSAQGAKGGELFF.

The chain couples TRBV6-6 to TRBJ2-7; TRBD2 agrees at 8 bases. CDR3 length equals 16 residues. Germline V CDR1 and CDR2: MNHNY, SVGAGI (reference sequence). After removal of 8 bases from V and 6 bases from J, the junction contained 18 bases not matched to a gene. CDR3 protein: CASGIGLASYTGEQYF. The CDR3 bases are TGTGCCAGCGGTATAGGACTAGCCTCTTATACCGGCGAGCAGTACTTC.

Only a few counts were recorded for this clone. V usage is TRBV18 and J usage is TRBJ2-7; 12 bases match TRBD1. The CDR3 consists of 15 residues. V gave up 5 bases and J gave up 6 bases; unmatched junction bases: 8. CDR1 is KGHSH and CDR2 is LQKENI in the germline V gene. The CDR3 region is CASSTWDRGQFEQYF. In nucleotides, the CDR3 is TGTGCCAGCTCAACCTGGGACAGGGGGCAATTCGAGCAGTACTTC. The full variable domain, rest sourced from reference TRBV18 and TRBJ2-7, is NAGVMQNPRHLVRRRGQEARLRCSPMKGHSHVYWYRQLPEEGLKFMVYLQKENIIDESGMPKERFSAEFPKEGPSILRIQQVVRGDSAAYFCASSTWDRGQFEQYFGPGTRLTVT.

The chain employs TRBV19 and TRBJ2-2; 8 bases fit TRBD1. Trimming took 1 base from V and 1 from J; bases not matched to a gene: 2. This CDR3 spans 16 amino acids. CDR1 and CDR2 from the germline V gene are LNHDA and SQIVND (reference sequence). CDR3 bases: TGTGCCAGTAGTATAGGGACAGGGATGAACACCGGGGAGCTGTTTTTT. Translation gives CASSIGTGMNTGELFF.

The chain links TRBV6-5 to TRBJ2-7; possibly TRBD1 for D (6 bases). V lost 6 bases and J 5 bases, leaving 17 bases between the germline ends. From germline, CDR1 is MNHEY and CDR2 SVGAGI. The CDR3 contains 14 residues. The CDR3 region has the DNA TGTGCCAGCAGCACCGGACAGTATTCTCACGAGCAGTACTTC. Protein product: CASSTGQYSHEQYF.

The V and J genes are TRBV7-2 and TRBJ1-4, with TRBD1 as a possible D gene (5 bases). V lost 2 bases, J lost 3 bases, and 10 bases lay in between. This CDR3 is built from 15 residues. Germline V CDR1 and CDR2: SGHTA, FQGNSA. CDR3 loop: CASSLNGAPNEKLFF. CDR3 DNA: TGTGCCAGCAGCTTAAATGGGGCGCCTAATGAAAAACTGTTTTTT.

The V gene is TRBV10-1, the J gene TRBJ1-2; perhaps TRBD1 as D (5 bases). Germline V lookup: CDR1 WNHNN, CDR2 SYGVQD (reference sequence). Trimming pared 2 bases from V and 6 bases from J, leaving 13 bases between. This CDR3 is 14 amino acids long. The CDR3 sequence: CASSETGAVDGYTF. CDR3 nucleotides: TGCGCCAGCAGTGAGACTGGGGCCGTAGATGGCTACACCTTC.

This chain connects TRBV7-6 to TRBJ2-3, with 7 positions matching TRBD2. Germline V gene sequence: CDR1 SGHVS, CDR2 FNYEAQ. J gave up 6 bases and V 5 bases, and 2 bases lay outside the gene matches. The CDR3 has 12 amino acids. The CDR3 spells CASSQGGDTQYF. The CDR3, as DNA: TGTGCCAGCAGCCAGGGAGGGGATACGCAGTATTTT.

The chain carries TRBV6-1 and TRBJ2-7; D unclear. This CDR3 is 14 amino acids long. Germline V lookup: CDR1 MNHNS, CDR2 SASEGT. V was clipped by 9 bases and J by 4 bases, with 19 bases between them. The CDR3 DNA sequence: TGTGCCAGTAAAGAGGCACTCCAAACGTACGAGCAGTACTTC. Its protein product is CASKEALQTYEQYF.

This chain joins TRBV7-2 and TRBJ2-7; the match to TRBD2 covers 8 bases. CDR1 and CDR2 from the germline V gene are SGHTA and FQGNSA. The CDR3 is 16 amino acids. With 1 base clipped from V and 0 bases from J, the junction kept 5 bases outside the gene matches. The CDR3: CASSLDGSGTSYEQYF. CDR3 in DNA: TGTGCCAGCAGCTTAGATGGTAGCGGGACCTCCTACGAGCAGTACTTC.

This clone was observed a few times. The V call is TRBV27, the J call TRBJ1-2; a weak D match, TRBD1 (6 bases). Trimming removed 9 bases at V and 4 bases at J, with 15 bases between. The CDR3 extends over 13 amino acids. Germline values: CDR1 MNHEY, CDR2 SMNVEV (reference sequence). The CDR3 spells CASSEGGAYGYTF. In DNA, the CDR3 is TGTGCCAGTTCTGAAGGGGGGGCCTATGGCTACACCTTC.

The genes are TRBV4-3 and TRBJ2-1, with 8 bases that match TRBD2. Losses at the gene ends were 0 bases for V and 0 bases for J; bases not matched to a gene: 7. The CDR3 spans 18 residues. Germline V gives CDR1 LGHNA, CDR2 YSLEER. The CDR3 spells CASSQDPRGTSSYNEQFF. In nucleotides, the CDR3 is TGCGCCAGCAGCCAAGATCCCCGCGGGACTAGCTCCTACAATGAGCAGTTCTTC.

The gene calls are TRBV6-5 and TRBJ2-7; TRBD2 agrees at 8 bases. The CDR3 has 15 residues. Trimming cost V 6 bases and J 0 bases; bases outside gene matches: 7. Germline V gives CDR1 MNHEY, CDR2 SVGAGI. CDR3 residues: CASSWTSLNSYEQYF. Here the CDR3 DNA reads TGTGCCAGCAGCTGGACTAGCTTAAACTCCTACGAGCAGTACTTC.

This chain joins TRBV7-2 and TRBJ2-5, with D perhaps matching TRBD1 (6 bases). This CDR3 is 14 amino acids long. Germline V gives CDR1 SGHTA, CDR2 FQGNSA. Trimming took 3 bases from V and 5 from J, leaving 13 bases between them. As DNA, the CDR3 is TGTGCCAGCAGCTTCCAGGGGAGTGGGGAGACCCAGTACTTC. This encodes CASSFQGSGETQYF.

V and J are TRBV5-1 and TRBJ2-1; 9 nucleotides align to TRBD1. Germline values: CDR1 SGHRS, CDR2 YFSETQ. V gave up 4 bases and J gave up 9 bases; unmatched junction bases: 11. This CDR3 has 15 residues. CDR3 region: CASSLSGTGRVEQFF. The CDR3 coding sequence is TGCGCCAGCAGCCTGTCCGGGACAGGGCGGGTTGAGCAGTTCTTC. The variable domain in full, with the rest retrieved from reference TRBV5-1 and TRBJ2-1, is KAGVTQTPRYLIKTRGQQVTLSCSPISGHRSVSWYQQTPGQGLQFLFEYFSETQRNKGNFPGRFSGRQFSNSRSEMNVSTLELGDSALYLCASSLSGTGRVEQFFGPGTRLTVL.

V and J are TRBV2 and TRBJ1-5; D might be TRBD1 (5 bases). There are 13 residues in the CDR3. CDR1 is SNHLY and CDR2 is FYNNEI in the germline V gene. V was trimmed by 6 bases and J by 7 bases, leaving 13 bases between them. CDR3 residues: CASSRGAWQPQHF. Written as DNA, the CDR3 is TGTGCCAGCAGCCGTGGGGCTTGGCAGCCCCAGCATTTT.

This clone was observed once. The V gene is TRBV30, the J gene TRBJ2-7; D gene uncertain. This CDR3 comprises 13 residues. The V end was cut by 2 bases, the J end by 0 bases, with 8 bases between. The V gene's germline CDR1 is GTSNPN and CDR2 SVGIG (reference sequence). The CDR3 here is CAWSIGVSYEQYF. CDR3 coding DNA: TGTGCCTGGAGTATCGGAGTCTCCTACGAGCAGTACTTC. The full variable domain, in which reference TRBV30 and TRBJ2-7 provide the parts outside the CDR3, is SQTIHQWPATLVQPVGSPLSLECTVEGTSNPNLYWYRQAAGRGLQLLFYSVGIGQISSEVPQNLSASRPQDRQFILSSKKLLLSDSGFYLCAWSIGVSYEQYFGPGTRLTVT.

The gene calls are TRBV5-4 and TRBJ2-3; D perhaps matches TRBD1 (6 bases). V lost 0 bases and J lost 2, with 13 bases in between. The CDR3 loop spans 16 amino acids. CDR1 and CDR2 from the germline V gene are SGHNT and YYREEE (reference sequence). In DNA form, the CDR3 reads TGTGCCAGCAGCTTGGGGGGGCAGGGCGACACAGATACGCAGTATTTT. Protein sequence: CASSLGGQGDTDTQYF.

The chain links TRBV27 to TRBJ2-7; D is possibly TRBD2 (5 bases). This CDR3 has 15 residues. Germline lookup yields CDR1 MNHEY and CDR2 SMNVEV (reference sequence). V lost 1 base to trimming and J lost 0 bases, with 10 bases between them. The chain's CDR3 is CASSLFGGSSYEQYF. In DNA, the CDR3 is TGTGCCAGCAGTTTATTCGGCGGGTCCTCCTACGAGCAGTACTTC.

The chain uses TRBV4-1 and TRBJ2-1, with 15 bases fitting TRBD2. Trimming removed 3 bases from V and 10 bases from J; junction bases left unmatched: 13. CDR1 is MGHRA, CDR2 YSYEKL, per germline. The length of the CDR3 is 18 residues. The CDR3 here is CASSHGTSGRMGPEEQFF. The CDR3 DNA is TGCGCCAGCAGCCACGGGACTAGCGGGAGGATGGGGCCAGAAGAGCAGTTCTTC.